The clone carrying this TCR beta chain was detected a few times. Its antigen remains unidentified. The data are from a study of T-cell memory formation after mild COVID-19. Background on the study: Largely donor-specific sequence clusters came from two donors.

TCRdb reprocessed the 5' RACE reads via MiXCR and lists one record per CDR3 protein. Seen here are approximately 340,000 distinct CDR3 sequences, 10% to 15% observed once, and the top ten hold 20% to 25%. The study, taken as a whole, reports: Clones that contracted from day 15 to 85 had balanced CD4/CD8; later expanders were CD4+ biased.

This CDR3 has 13 amino acids. With 4 bases clipped from V and 6 bases from J, the junction kept 5 bases outside the gene matches. Per the germline V gene, CDR1 is SGHDT and CDR2 is YYEEEE. This clonotype was sampled from a man younger than 35 who had mild COVID-19 (a few samples of this study predate the infection). Cell type and time point are not known. The sequencing input was PBMCs or a T cell subset sorted from them (not recorded which). The chain links TRBV5-6 to TRBJ2-7, with 9 nucleotides matching TRBD2. Written as DNA, the CDR3 is TGTGCCAGCAGCCCAGCGGGGGGCGGCGAGCAGTACTTC. Translated, it gives CASSPAGGGEQYF.